A single sample is the source of the 27 T cell receptor beta chains below, sequenced in a study of T-cell reconstitution after alpha-beta-depleted transplantation in children. A library of TCRbeta sequences, prepared with unique molecular identifiers, was generated. TCRdb re-called the PCR reads with MiXCR, one entry per CDR3 protein. The table records about 420,000 distinct CDR3 sequences, approximately 11% of them present only once. The sequenced sample was PBMCs from the stem cell graft donor, obtained from the stem cell graft. All receptors come from a human donor who donated a stem cell graft to a child with acute myeloid leukemia.

The J gene is TRBJ2-1, the V gene TRBV10-3, with 8 bases fitting TRBD2. Germline V gene lookup returns CDR1 ENHRY and CDR2 SYGVKD. CDR3 length equals 15 residues. V shed 5 bases, J shed 10 bases, and the junction held 13 bases outside the gene matches. CDR3 coding DNA: TGTGCCATCAGTACCTCTAGCGGGCCCGCGGGGGAGCAGTTCTTC. Protein sequence: CAISTSSGPAGEQFF.

The genes are TRBV10-3 and TRBJ2-7; 9 bases fit TRBD2. CDR1 and CDR2 (germline): ENHRY, SYGVKD. The CDR3 is 15 amino acids. Trimming at V came to 0 bases and at J to 7 bases, leaving 7 bases not matched to a gene. CDR3 amino acids: CAISESAGGPGEQYF. The CDR3 region has the DNA TGTGCCATCAGTGAGTCGGCGGGAGGGCCCGGGGAGCAGTACTTC.

In this sample, this clonotype turned up many times. The chain combines TRBV5-1 with TRBJ2-3; the D gene is possibly TRBD1 (6 bases). V shed 3 bases and J shed 1 base, with 15 bases lying between them. This CDR3 has 16 amino acids. CDR1 and CDR2 (germline): SGHRS, YFSETQ. The CDR3 DNA is TGCGCCAGCAGCTGGGGGCAGGGAAGGGGCACAGATACGCAGTATTTT. This codes for CASSWGQGRGTDTQYF.

This chain connects TRBV20-1 to TRBJ1-1, with a weak D call TRBD1 (6 bases). V was cut by 6 bases and J by 5 bases, with 13 bases left in between. Germline CDR1 reads DFQATT; CDR2 reads SNEGSKA (reference sequence). The CDR3 covers 12 residues. The CDR3: CSAYQGRTEAFF. The CDR3 DNA reads TGCAGTGCATATCAGGGGAGGACTGAAGCTTTCTTT.

The rearrangement links TRBV15 to TRBJ1-4, with a weak D call TRBD1 (6 bases). Trimming left V 0 bases short and J 4 bases short, with 12 bases between. This CDR3 is built from 16 residues. Germline loops: CDR1 LNHNV, CDR2 YYDKDF (reference sequence). DNA for the CDR3: TGTGCCACCAGCAGAGACGGGGGGGCCTATAATGAAAAACTGTTTTTT. This gives the protein CATSRDGGAYNEKLFF.

This clonotype was detected many times. The J gene is TRBJ2-2, the V gene TRBV6-1; 8 bases fit TRBD2. CDR1 MNHNS and CDR2 SASEGT come from the germline V gene. The trim removed 6 bases at V and 6 bases at J, leaving 9 bases unmatched. The CDR3 consists of 15 residues. CDR3 bases: TGTGCCAGCAGCCCTCCCGGGAGGGTAGCCGGGGAGCTGTTTTTT. Protein sequence: CASSPPGRVAGELFF.

The chain couples TRBV5-1 to TRBJ2-7, with TRBD2 as a possible D gene (5 bases). Germline values: CDR1 SGHRS, CDR2 YFSETQ. The CDR3 has 13 amino acids. Trimming pared 3 bases from V and 4 bases from J, leaving 11 bases between. The CDR3: CASSSGVGYEQYV. In DNA, the CDR3 is TGCGCCAGCAGCTCCGGGGTTGGATACGAGCAGTACGTC.

This clonotype was seen only a few times. J is TRBJ2-1 and V is TRBV10-3; D might be TRBD1 (6 bases). The germline CDR1 and CDR2 sequences are ENHRY and SYGVKD. The CDR3 totals 13 residues. Trimming stripped 10 bases from V and 2 bases from J, with 12 bases between. The DNA of the CDR3 is TGTGCCACGGGACAATCGGCCTACAATGAGCAGTTCTTC. Translated, it gives CATGQSAYNEQFF.

This clonotype was recorded at least ten times. The V call is TRBV7-3, the J call TRBJ1-1; D unclear. Germline CDR1 reads SGHTA; CDR2 reads FQGTGA. V was cut by 7 bases and J by 0 bases, with 9 bases left in between. The CDR3 is made up of 13 amino acids. The CDR3 reads CASKLGVNTEAFF. CDR3 nucleotide sequence: TGTGCCAGCAAGCTGGGCGTGAACACTGAAGCTTTCTTT.

The chain recombines TRBV20-1 with TRBJ1-4, with D possibly TRBD1 on 5 matching bases. V was trimmed by 0 bases and J by 8 bases, leaving 13 bases between them. The CDR3 is 14 residues long. Germline assignment: CDR1 DFQATT and CDR2 SNEGSKA (reference sequence). Written as DNA, the CDR3 is TGCAGTGCTAGAGAAGCAGTTAGGGGCGAAAAACTGTTTTTT. This codes for CSAREAVRGEKLFF.

The chain employs TRBV20-1 and TRBJ2-6; D not resolved. V was pared by 5 bases and J by 0 bases, with 8 bases between. CDR1 and CDR2 (germline): DFQATT, SNEGSKA (reference sequence). The CDR3 length is 14 residues. CDR3 DNA sequence: TGCAGTGCTTTGGGTGGCTCTGGGGCCAACGTCCTGACTTTC. This sequence encodes CSALGGSGANVLTF.

This chain uses TRBV20-1 with TRBJ2-7; 7 nucleotides align to TRBD1. Germline assignment: CDR1 DFQATT and CDR2 SNEGSKA (reference sequence). The V segment lost 3 bases and the J segment 3 bases; nucleotides outside the gene matches: 5. The CDR3 is 13 residues long. The CDR3 DNA follows: TGCAGTGCTAGGGGGACAGCAATCTACGAGCAGTACTTC. This gives the protein CSARGTAIYEQYF.

This clonotype was seen repeatedly, ten times or more. CDR3 protein: CASSLMAGGEETQYF. The CDR3 DNA reads as TGCGCCAGCAGCTTGATGGCGGGAGGCGAAGAGACCCAGTACTTC. The chain employs TRBV5-1 and TRBJ2-5; TRBD2 matches at 8 bases. The trim removed 1 base at V and 3 bases at J, leaving 5 bases unmatched. Looked up from germline, CDR1 is SGHRS and CDR2 is YFSETQ. The CDR3 contains 15 residues.

This clonotype was seen more than once but under ten times. This chain joins TRBV2 and TRBJ2-1, with 7 bases aligning to TRBD1. Germline V gives CDR1 SNHLY, CDR2 FYNNEI. The CDR3 is made up of 12 amino acids. J was trimmed by 6 bases and V by 10 bases; bases with no gene match: 6. The CDR3 DNA reads as TGTGCCACACAGACAGGGTTCAATGAGCAGTTCTTC. Residues: CATQTGFNEQFF.

This clonotype turned up a few times. The rearrangement joins TRBV5-5 to TRBJ2-4, with D perhaps TRBD2 (5 bases). V was trimmed by 7 bases and J by 5 bases, leaving 16 bases between them. The germline gives CDR1 SGHKS, CDR2 YYEKEE (reference sequence). CDR3 length: 14 residues. Here the CDR3 reads CASCSAGGQNIQYF. CDR3 in DNA: TGTGCCAGCTGTTCGGCCGGAGGCCAAAACATTCAGTACTTC.

V and J are TRBV7-6 and TRBJ2-1; either TRBD1 or TRBD2 may supply D (5 bases each). This CDR3 has 15 residues. V shed 5 bases and J shed 12 bases, with 23 bases lying between them. Germline lookup yields CDR1 SGHVS and CDR2 FNYEAQ. For the CDR3, the DNA is TGTGCCAGCAGCCCGAAGCTGGTCTTTAGGGACGCGCAGTTCTTC. It specifies CASSPKLVFRDAQFF.

This clonotype showed up just a few times. The V call is TRBV29-1, the J call TRBJ2-7; D might be TRBD1 or TRBD2, each matching 5 bases. This CDR3 is built from 14 residues. Looked up from germline, CDR1 is SQVTM and CDR2 is ANQGSEA. The V gene lost 1 base and the J gene lost 1 base, with 11 bases spanning the gap. CDR3 sequence reads: CSVEGTGRSYEQYF. For the CDR3, the DNA is TGCAGCGTTGAAGGAACGGGACGGTCCTACGAGCAGTACTTC.

On this clonotype: Given the absence of the conserved phenylalanine or tryptophan at the CDR3 end, a read error is likely. The chain is built from TRBV9 and TRBJ1-1; 7 bases map to TRBD1. V trimming: 4 bases; J trimming: 1 base; junction bases outside the gene matches: 10. Germline-derived CDR1 and CDR2 are SGDLS and YYNGEE. This CDR3 is 16 amino acids long. Here the CDR3 reads CASSPLLRGENTEAFY. The DNA for the CDR3 is TGTGCCAGCAGCCCACTCCTCAGGGGGGAGAACACTGAAGCTTTCTAT.

The chain has TRBV12-3 or TRBV12-4 and TRBJ1-2; D gene ambiguous. This CDR3 is 12 amino acids long. V dropped 6 bases and J dropped 5 bases, with 10 bases sitting between them. The CDR3 sequence: CASSRSSYGYTF. In DNA, the CDR3 is TGTGCCAGCAGCAGATCTTCTTATGGCTACACCTTC.

V gene TRBV11-2 combines with J gene TRBJ2-2; 9 bases line up with TRBD2. J gave up 3 bases and V 3 bases, and 2 bases lay outside the gene matches. The CDR3 is made up of 15 amino acids. Germline V gives CDR1 SGHAT, CDR2 FQNNGV. The CDR3 nucleotides are TGTGCCAGCAGCTTTCTAGCGGGGTACACCGGGGAGCTGTTTTTT. Protein: CASSFLAGYTGELFF.

This clonotype showed up just a few times. The chain carries TRBV29-1 and TRBJ1-2; tentative D call: TRBD1 (6 bases). Germline V gene data show CDR1 as SQVTM and CDR2 as ANQGSEA. V dropped 7 bases and J dropped 3 bases, with 27 bases sitting between them. The CDR3 totals 17 residues. The CDR3 spells CSADQRGQGPTYYGYTF. CDR3 DNA sequence: TGCAGCGCCGACCAACGGGGACAAGGGCCGACTTACTATGGCTACACCTTC.

This clonotype was found many times. V is TRBV12-3 or TRBV12-4 and J is TRBJ2-5; TRBD2 is a possible D gene (6 bases). This CDR3 is built from 15 residues. Trimming cost V 2 bases and J 5 bases, with 15 bases left between them. This CDR3 is CASSLNGRGFETQYF. The CDR3, as DNA: TGTGCCAGCAGTTTAAACGGGAGAGGGTTTGAGACCCAGTACTTC.

This clonotype was seen a few times. This chain links TRBV5-1 with TRBJ2-1; 7 positions agree with TRBD1. Germline V gene data show CDR1 as SGHRS and CDR2 as YFSETQ. This CDR3 spans 15 amino acids. J was trimmed by 2 bases and V by 3 bases; bases with no gene match: 5. In nucleotides, the CDR3 is TGCGCCAGCAGCTCGTCGGGACAGACCTACAATGAGCAGTTCTTC. Its translation: CASSSSGQTYNEQFF.

There are many counts of this clonotype. The chain uses TRBV7-8 and TRBJ2-1, with TRBD2 matching over 7 bases. This CDR3 contains 16 residues. CDR1 and CDR2 from the germline V gene are SGHVS and FQNEAQ. The V and J ends lost 2 bases and 7 bases, in that order; junction bases with no gene match: 11. The CDR3 DNA sequence: TGTGCCAGCAGCTTACGCGGGACTAACGTTGGTAATGAGCAGTTCTTC. As protein: CASSLRGTNVGNEQFF.

This clonotype was counted at least ten times. In nucleotides, the CDR3 is TGTGCCAGCAGTTGGCAGGGGAGCGGGTATGGCTACACCTTC. The encoded protein is CASSWQGSGYGYTF. The chain carries TRBV27 and TRBJ1-2; possibly TRBD1 for D (6 bases). Germline-derived CDR1 and CDR2 are MNHEY and SMNVEV (reference sequence). V lost 4 bases and J 5 bases, leaving 14 bases between the germline ends. This CDR3 comprises 14 residues.

Only a few counts were recorded for this clonotype. V and J are TRBV29-1 and TRBJ2-1; TRBD2 agrees at 13 bases. The V and J ends lost 7 bases and 3 bases, in that order; junction bases with no gene match: 6. CDR1 SQVTM and CDR2 ANQGSEA come from the germline V gene. This CDR3 is 15 amino acids long. CDR3 region: CSAGTSGKVYNEQFF. The CDR3 region has the DNA TGCAGCGCCGGGACTAGCGGGAAGGTCTACAATGAGCAGTTCTTC.

This clonotype was counted only a few times. The chain recombines TRBV6-6 with TRBJ2-7, with D unclear. The CDR3 is 13 amino acids. The V gene lost 5 bases and the J gene lost 5 bases, with 13 bases spanning the gap. Germline V gene sequence: CDR1 MNHNY, CDR2 SVGAGI (reference sequence). The CDR3 here is CASSVPPMNEQYF. Here the CDR3 DNA reads TGTGCCAGCAGTGTTCCCCCTATGAACGAGCAGTACTTC.